The 8 T cell receptor beta chains below come from one sample, sequenced in a study of blood T cells in healthy people across ages. Together with a sample-barcoded 5' primer, a J-beta primer mix was included in a second PCR lasting about 6 to 11 cycles. TCRdb passed the 5' RACE reads through MiXCR, listing each CDR3 protein once. The sample lists 870,000 or so distinct CDR3 sequences, 25% to 30% occurring once. Sequenced sample: blood. The receptor set was obtained from a woman at least 80 years old in good health.

This clonotype was detected ten times or more. The rearrangement joins TRBV18 to TRBJ2-1; unclear D gene. The V end lost 3 bases, the J end lost 6 bases, and 3 bases lay between the germline ends. Per the germline V gene, CDR1 is KGHSH and CDR2 is LQKENI. CDR3 size: 11 residues. CDR3 in amino acids: CASSPSNEQFF. CDR3 DNA: TGTGCCAGCTCACCTTCCAATGAGCAGTTCTTC. The entire variable domain, with the rest obtained from reference TRBV18 and TRBJ2-1, is as follows: NAGVMQNPRHLVRRRGQEARLRCSPMKGHSHVYWYRQLPEEGLKFMVYLQKENIIDESGMPKERFSAEFPKEGPSILRIQQVVRGDSAAYFCASSPSNEQFFGPGTRLTVL.

About this clonotype itself: It may be a read error: a sequence one base away is much more abundant. V and J are TRBV11-2 and TRBJ1-4, with D hard to call. The CDR3 runs 15 residues. V lost 3 bases to trimming and J lost 8 bases, with 16 bases between them. CDR1 SGHAT and CDR2 FQNNGV come from the germline V gene. CDR3 sequence (DNA): TGTGCCAGCAGCTTCGGCAAACGGGGTAAAGAAAAACTGTTTTTT. This translates into CASSFGKRGKEKLFF.

This clonotype was counted many times. The chain employs TRBV6-5 and TRBJ1-5; 10 positions match TRBD1. There are 14 residues in the CDR3. The germline gives CDR1 MNHEY, CDR2 SVGAGI. Unmatched junction bases numbered 2, after V lost 6 bases and J lost 3 bases. The CDR3 protein is CASRGQGLNQPQHF. CDR3 DNA: TGTGCCAGCAGGGGACAGGGGCTCAATCAGCCCCAGCATTTT.

About this clonotype: With a much larger clone just one base away, this may be a read error. The V gene is TRBV7-2, the J gene TRBJ1-4; no reliable D call. This CDR3 is built from 15 residues. The V gene's germline CDR1 is SGHTA and CDR2 FQGNSA. The CDR3 nucleotides read TGTGCCAGCAGAAAGTCATCGATGAGGAATGAAAAACGGTTTTTT. This gives the protein CASRKSSMRNEKRFF.

This clonotype came up once. The junction departs from the called germline gene at one end, perhaps through a read error. The J gene is TRBJ2-5, the V gene TRBV5-1; D call uncertain. The CDR3 has 12 residues. CDR1 SGHRS and CDR2 YFSETQ come from the germline V gene. Here the CDR3 reads CASSFRSEIQYF. CDR3 nucleotide sequence: TGCGCCAGCAGCTTTAGGTCGGAGATCCAGTACTTC.

This clonotype was seen more than once but under ten times. The chain carries TRBV20-1 and TRBJ1-2; 9 bases agree with TRBD1. Germline V gene data show CDR1 as DFQATT and CDR2 as SNEGSKA (reference sequence). V trimming: 3 bases; J trimming: 4 bases; junction bases outside the gene matches: 3. The CDR3 loop spans 13 amino acids. The CDR3 DNA reads as TGCAGTGCTAGCGACAGGGGGGGCTATGGCTACACCTTC. This codes for CSASDRGGYGYTF.

This clonotype has at least ten counts. The chain recombines TRBV4-3 with TRBJ2-3; 10 bases match TRBD2. CDR1 is LGHNA and CDR2 is YSLEER in the germline V gene. This CDR3 contains 17 residues. V gave up 3 bases and J gave up 4 bases; unmatched junction bases: 10. The CDR3 sequence: CASSHSRVAGGADTQYF. DNA for the CDR3: TGCGCCAGCAGCCATTCCCGGGTAGCGGGGGGCGCAGATACGCAGTATTTT.

This rearrangement joins TRBV21-1 to TRBJ1-6. TRBV21-1 is shown as a pseudogene. This CDR3 region has 12 residues. CDR3 DNA: TGTGCCAGCATCGAATATAATTCACCCCTCCACTTT. Its protein product is CASIEYNSPLHF.